This T cell receptor beta chain derives from a study of T cell changes during pregnancy in multiple sclerosis. In its sample, this clone was seen once. The CDR3 extends over 12 amino acids. The germline gives CDR1 SQVTM, CDR2 ANQGSEA. The J segment lost 3 bases and the V segment lost 7 bases, leaving 5 bases of the junction unmatched. Libraries were prepared by immunoSEQ multiplex PCR; TCRdb keeps only in-frame clonotypes and omits some of them. The data contain 90,000 to 100,000 clones, 92% of them singletons. Sequencing used peripheral blood, obtained in the first trimester of pregnancy. The origin of this receptor is a female donor with multiple sclerosis, enrolled in a pregnancy study. The gene calls are TRBV29-1 and TRBJ2-7; 8 bases are a match to TRBD1. Here the CDR3 reads CSARQGIYEQYF. The CDR3 DNA reads TGCAGCGCCCGACAGGGGATCTACGAGCAGTACTTC.